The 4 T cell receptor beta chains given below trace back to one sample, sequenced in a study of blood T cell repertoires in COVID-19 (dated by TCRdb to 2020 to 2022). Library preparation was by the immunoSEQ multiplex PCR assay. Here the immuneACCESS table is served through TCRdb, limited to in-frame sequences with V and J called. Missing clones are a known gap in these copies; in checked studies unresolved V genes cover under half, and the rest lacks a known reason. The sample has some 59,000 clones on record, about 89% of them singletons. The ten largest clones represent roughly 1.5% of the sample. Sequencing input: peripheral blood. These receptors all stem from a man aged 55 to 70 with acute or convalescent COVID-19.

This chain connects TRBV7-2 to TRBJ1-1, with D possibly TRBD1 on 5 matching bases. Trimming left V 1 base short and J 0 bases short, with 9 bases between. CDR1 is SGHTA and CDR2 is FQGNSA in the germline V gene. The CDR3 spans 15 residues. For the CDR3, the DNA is TGTGCCAGCAGCTTAGGGTCAGGGCTGAACACTGAAGCTTTCTTT. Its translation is CASSLGSGLNTEAFF. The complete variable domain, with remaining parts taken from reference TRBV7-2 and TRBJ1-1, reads GAGVSQSPSNKVTEKGKDVELRCDPISGHTALYWYRQSLGQGLEFLIYFQGNSAPDKSGLPSDRFSAERTGGSVSTLTIQRTQQEDSAVYLCASSLGSGLNTEAFFGQGTRLTVV.

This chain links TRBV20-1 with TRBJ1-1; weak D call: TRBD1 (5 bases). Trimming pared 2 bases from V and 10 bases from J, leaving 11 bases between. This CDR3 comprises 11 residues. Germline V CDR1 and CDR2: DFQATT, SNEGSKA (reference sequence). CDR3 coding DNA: TGCAGTGCTAGACAGGGAATACGAGCTTTCTTT. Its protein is CSARQGIRAFF.

CDR3 region: CASSPGTGDYEQYF. The CDR3 coding sequence is TGTGCCAGCTCTCCCGGGACAGGGGACTACGAGCAGTACTTC. The V call is TRBV18, the J call TRBJ2-7; TRBD1 aligns across 10 bases. Germline trimming cut 6 bases from V and 3 bases from J; bases unmatched to any gene: 5. This CDR3 is 14 amino acids long. Germline-derived CDR1 and CDR2 are KGHSH and LQKENI. Combining the CDR3 with reference TRBV18 and TRBJ2-7 gives the whole variable domain NAGVMQNPRHLVRRRGQEARLRCSPMKGHSHVYWYRQLPEEGLKFMVYLQKENIIDESGMPKERFSAEFPKEGPSILRIQQVVRGDSAAYFCASSPGTGDYEQYFGPGTRLTVT.

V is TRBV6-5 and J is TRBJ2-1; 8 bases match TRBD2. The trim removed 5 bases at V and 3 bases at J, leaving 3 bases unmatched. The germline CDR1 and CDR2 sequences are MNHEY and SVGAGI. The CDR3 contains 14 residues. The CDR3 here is CASSLRGGYNEQFF. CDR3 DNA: TGTGCCAGCAGTCTACGGGGGGGCTACAATGAGCAGTTCTTC.